This T cell receptor beta chain was sequenced in a study of cytomegalovirus exposure and HLA in healthy donors. Study overall: Earlier sequencing of some 180 million T cells yielded nearly 120 million unique TCR beta sequences. Study-level points and caveats: Earlier analysis looked at TCR beta V segments, and most were productive about 90% or about 30% of the time.

In its sample, this clone was seen a few times. Its cognate antigen is unknown. This CDR3 has 14 residues. With V trimmed by 5 bases and J by 3 bases, 4 bases remained unmatched. The V gene's germline CDR1 is SGHTA and CDR2 FQGNSA. Both 60 Vbeta primers and 13 Jbeta primers went into the PCR. Sequenced by immunoSEQ multiplex PCR; TCRdb stores in-frame clones only, minus some. The repertoire holds some 110,000 clones, with about 60% as singletons. This clonotype was sampled from a woman under 40 in good health and CMV-seronegative. The V gene is TRBV7-2, the J gene TRBJ2-7; the match to TRBD2 covers 10 bases. Source material: PBMCs. The CDR3 is CASSILAGDYEQYF. The CDR3 DNA reads as TGTGCCAGCAGCATTCTAGCGGGAGACTACGAGCAGTACTTC.